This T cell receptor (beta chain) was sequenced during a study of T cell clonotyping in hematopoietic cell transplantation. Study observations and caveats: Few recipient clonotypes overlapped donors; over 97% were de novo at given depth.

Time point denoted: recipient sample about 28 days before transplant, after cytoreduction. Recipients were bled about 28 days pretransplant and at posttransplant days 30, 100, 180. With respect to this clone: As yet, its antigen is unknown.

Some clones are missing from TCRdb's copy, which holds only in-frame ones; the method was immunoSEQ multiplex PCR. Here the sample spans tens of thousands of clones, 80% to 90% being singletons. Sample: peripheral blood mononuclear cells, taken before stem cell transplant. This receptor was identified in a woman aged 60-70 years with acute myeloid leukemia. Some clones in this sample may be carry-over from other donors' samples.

The CDR3 region is CASMRQSYEQYF. Here the CDR3 DNA reads TGTGCCAGCATGAGACAGTCCTACGAGCAGTACTTC. The chain uses TRBV21-1 and TRBJ2-7; TRBD1, the D gene given by the table, was not confirmed from the DNA. TRBV21-1 is a listed pseudogene. The CDR3 runs 12 residues.